This entry concerns a single TCR beta chain. The antigen this receptor binds is unknown. Per-nucleotide qualities are absent, and no much larger clonotype sits a single base away. From each donor, a single peripheral blood sample of around 0.12 L on average was drawn into heparinised tubes. Using a panel that included CD45RO, CCR7, CD25, CD127, CD95 and CD27, naive, central memory, regulatory and stem cell-like memory CD4+ T cells were sorted on a BD FACSAria II. Every sorted population had a purity above 95%. PBMCs were isolated right away by Lymphoprep density gradient centrifugation and were stained directly, without culture. Samples were stained and sorted in pairs, with one healthy donor and one patient per experiment, so that batch effects were minimized. The sample is drawn from a study of beta chain features in type 1 diabetes (dated by TCRdb to 2016 to 2019). A note on the overall study: No differences in mean age, gender distribution, total cell number or subset yield were found between patients and healthy donors. A total of around 110,000,000 sorted cells were examined across all samples, and RNA yield correlated strongly with the number of cells per subset. The study compared the TCRB repertoires of sorted circulating CD4+ T cell subsets in recently diagnosed type 1 diabetes patients with those in matched healthy donors. Naive and central memory subsets were obtained from all 30 or so donors, but regulatory and stem cell-like memory subsets were isolated from only 8 patients and roughly 8 healthy donors.

Results the study describes overall, beyond this receptor: Because small numbers of individuals were included in the HLA sub-analyses, any influence of HLA type on TCRB rearrangement was left unresolved. PCR may preferentially amplify shorter templates, but because patient and control samples were amplified and corrected together, any resulting skew would affect both groups equally. In all four CD4+ subsets, TCRB CDR3 length was moderately but significantly shorter in type 1 diabetes patients. Because cDNA rather than genomic DNA was sequenced, highly expressing activated cells could have been over-represented, although no difference in activation and CD3 levels was found between groups. Naive, central memory and regulatory TCRB repertoires appeared to be more similar among patients than among healthy donors. At VDJ recombination sites, type 1 diabetes patients had fewer insertions and more deleted nucleotides, which implies abnormalities in thymic rearrangement.

The High Capacity cDNA Reverse Transcription Kit was used to reverse transcribe all of the isolated RNA, meaning that expressed TCRB transcripts were what got sequenced. Naive, central memory and regulatory T cell samples underwent deep immunoSEQ sequencing, averaging about 3.3 million total reads per sample. Sorted cells were lysed in RLT buffer and RNA was extracted with DNase-treated RNeasy Micro or Mini kits, depending on cell number. To prevent cross-contamination, every cell subset was processed on its own, while patient and healthy donor samples were processed together. The immunoSEQ multiplex PCR was used to amplify TCRB sequences from cDNA, yielding 87-bp fragments that span the CDR3 region. Sequencing of the amplicons was done on the Illumina HiSeq platform. Turning to the authors' computational methods: Synthetic template baselines were used to correct PCR bias computationally, reads within Hamming distance 2 were collapsed together, and singletons that could not be merged were discarded. Reads were aligned against IMGT so that V, D and J genes, CDR3 length and insertions or deletions at six rearrangement sites could be assigned. Within each subset, clonotype counts were normalized to the number of sorted cells before true diversity and Gini coefficients were calculated with the tcR R package. The overlap coefficient, calculated on TCRB nucleotide sequences, was used to measure repertoire sharing. Out-of-frame TCRB sequences from naive cells were analyzed as a proxy for the pre-selection repertoire. The source is immuneACCESS, and TCRdb retained only in-frame sequences with V and J called. Part of the clones is not carried over; for the studies checked, unresolved V genes explain less than half of this, and the remainder is unexplained. The DNA gave D and trimming, while V, J and clone size come from that table. The sample table shows about 360,000 clones, and roughly 12% are seen once. About 0.017% of the sample lies in the top ten.

The germline V and J ends show losses of 5 bases and 5 bases respectively, and no gene match explains 7 bases of the junction. Measured from the cysteine to the phenylalanine, the CDR3 is 14 residues long. Only the CDR3 portion is preserved as DNA: 42 bases, with reading frame beginning at the first base. CDR1 is given as SGDLS and CDR2 as YYNGEE, both from the germline V gene. The sequencing input was naive CD4+ T cells from blood. Taken with the paper, the label for cell subset or site translates to: true naive CD4+ T cells. This clonotype was sampled from a man younger than 35 in good health. The chain couples TRBV9 to TRBJ2-3; TRBD2 fits 8 bases in the junction. DNA sequence: TGTGCCAGCAGTTCGGGGGGGCCAGGAGATACGCAGTATTTT. This translates into CASSSGGPGDTQYF.